This TCR beta chain stems from a study of blood T cell repertoires in COVID-19. Study as a whole: Both acute and convalescent COVID-19 samples were obtained from the United States, Italy and Spain. T cells, B-cell-depleted T cells, or PBMCs supplied cDNA or gDNA.

In the original analysis: Nucleated cell counts were estimated from reference gene primer amplification. Libraries were prepared by immunoSEQ multiplex PCR; TCRdb keeps only in-frame clonotypes and omits some of them. The V and J calls and clone size are taken from that table; D and trimming were inferred from the DNA. This table holds 75,000 to 100,000 clones, around 90% found once. This clone was observed a single time. Germline values: CDR1 LNHNV, CDR2 YYDKDF (reference sequence). Deletions cut 0 bases from V and 7 bases from J, with 6 bases between. CDR3 size: 12 residues. This TCR came from a woman aged 80 or over with acute or convalescent COVID-19. The sequencing sample was made of peripheral blood. This rearrangement joins TRBV15 to TRBJ1-2; D not certain. DNA for the CDR3: TGTGCCACCAGCAGAGATCACGGTGGCTACACCTTC. This translates into CATSRDHGGYTF. Variable domain in full (rest from reference TRBV15 and TRBJ1-2): DAMVIQNPRYQVTQFGKPVTLSCSQTLNHNVMYWYQQKSSQAPKLLFHYYDKDFNNEADTPDNFQSRRPNTSFCFLDIRSPGLGDTAMYLCATSRDHGGYTFGSGTRLTVV.